This T cell receptor beta chain was recovered during a study of blood T cell repertoires in COVID-19. Overall study: Both acute and convalescent COVID-19 samples were obtained from the United States, Italy and Spain.

Per the germline V gene, CDR1 is MNHEY and CDR2 is SMNVEV (reference sequence). The CDR3 is 14 amino acids. Unmatched junction bases numbered 7, after V lost 8 bases and J lost 8 bases. The table came from immunoSEQ multiplex PCR; TCRdb's copy has only in-frame clones and leaves some out. The sample lists some 43,000 clones, 84% occurring once. The receptor comes from a man over 45 with active or convalescent COVID-19. Sequenced material: peripheral blood. The J gene is TRBJ2-1, the V gene TRBV27, with TRBD2 matching 12 bases. The CDR3 spells CASAGLAGRDEQFF. Here the CDR3 DNA reads TGTGCCAGCGCCGGACTAGCGGGGCGGGATGAGCAGTTCTTC.